One sample yielded the 3 T cell receptor beta chains listed below, sequenced in a study of T-cell reconstitution after alpha-beta-depleted transplantation in children. Unique molecular identifiers were incorporated during preparation of the TCRbeta library. Each CDR3 protein gets one entry after TCRdb re-called the PCR reads with MiXCR. The table records 450,000 to 600,000 distinct CDR3 sequences, 32% of them present only once. This specimen consisted of PBMCs from the stem cell graft donor, obtained from the stem cell graft. Receptors were obtained from a human donor who donated a stem cell graft to a child with aplastic anemia.

The table lists this clonotype with a few counts. V is TRBV12-1 and J is TRBJ2-7; the DNA was not used to check the table's D call, TRBD1. TRBV12-1 is flagged as a pseudogene. The length of the CDR3 is 16 residues. The CDR3 DNA reads as TGTGCCAGCAGCTTACTCCGCCGGGACAGAAACTACGAGCAGTACTTC. Encoded protein: CASSLLRRDRNYEQYF.

In this sample, this clonotype turned up a few times. CDR3 sequence reads: CSVPNPDTQYF. In DNA, the CDR3 is TGCAGCGTTCCAAACCCAGATACGCAGTATTTT. The rearrangement uses TRBV29-1 and TRBJ2-3, with D unresolved. Between the trimmed V and J ends, which lost 5 bases and 4 bases, there was a span of 7 bases. CDR1 is SQVTM and CDR2 is ANQGSEA in the germline V gene. The CDR3 spans 11 residues.

The genes are TRBV19 and TRBJ2-1; a possible D gene is TRBD2 (6 bases). Germline CDR1 LNHDA, CDR2 SQIVND (reference sequence). V lost 6 bases, J lost 8 bases, and 14 bases lay in between. This CDR3 is built from 13 residues. CDR3 coding DNA: TGTGCCAGTAGCGGGAGAACCCGCGATGAGCAGTTCTTC. This gives the protein CASSGRTRDEQFF.